The rows below give T cell receptor beta chains drawn from one sample of a study of identical twins. Using its own MiXCR run on the 5' RACE reads, TCRdb lists one record per CDR3 protein. This table holds approximately 300,000 distinct CDR3 sequences, roughly 8.6% found once. A further study also used this sample, focusing on yellow fever vaccine responses in identical twins.

The sample comprised CD8+ T cells sorted from blood. These receptors all stem from a woman aged 18-29 years in good health. Each CDR3 is given with its conserved first and last residue. The order of the fields is CDR3 length, clone size, J gene, V gene, D gene, CDR3 protein, CDR3 DNA. The D gene is left open where the match is weak. A clone size is listed for some rows: how often the clone was seen (once, few, many), or a class if it is expanded.

18	few	TRBJ2-6	TRBV4-1	-	CASSQVLSGPSGANVLTF	TGCGCCAGCAGCCAAGTTTTGTCAGGTCCCTCTGGGGCCAACGTCCTGACTTTC
15	many	TRBJ2-7	TRBV25-1	-	CASSDRQTATYEQYF	TGTGCCAGCAGTGACAGACAGACTGCAACCTACGAGCAGTACTTC
18	-	TRBJ1-1	TRBV6-4	-	CASSDSRNLRGSSTEAFF	TGTGCCAGCAGTGACTCCCGGAATCTCAGGGGATCAAGCACTGAAGCTTTCTTT
13	few	TRBJ2-5	TRBV27	TRBD1	CASSDRVQETQYF	TGTGCCAGCAGCGACAGGGTTCAAGAGACCCAGTACTTC
18	-	TRBJ2-5	TRBV24-1	TRBD2	CATSDVRGASGDQETQYF	TGTGCCACCAGTGATGTAAGAGGAGCTAGCGGAGACCAAGAGACCCAGTACTTC
13	-	TRBJ2-1	TRBV20-1	TRBD2	CRVWREDHNEQFF	TGCAGGGTTTGGCGGGAGGATCACAATGAGCAGTTCTTC
13	-	TRBJ2-5	TRBV4-3	-	CASSQGGRETQYF	TGCGCCAGCAGCCAAGGGGGCAGGGAGACCCAGTACTTC
16	-	TRBJ2-5	TRBV6-2/TRBV6-3	TRBD1	CASSYFTGGSSETQYF	TGTGCCAGCAGTTACTTCACAGGGGGTTCTTCGGAGACCCAGTACTTC
14	few	TRBJ1-2	TRBV10-3	-	CAISEHESYYGYTF	TGTGCCATCAGTGAGCATGAATCCTACTATGGCTACACCTTC
18	many	TRBJ2-7	TRBV4-2	-	CASSHSRQAFQSSYEQYF	TGTGCCAGCAGCCATTCGAGACAGGCGTTTCAAAGCTCCTACGAGCAGTACTTC
13	-	TRBJ1-1	TRBV27	-	CASSLTGRTEAFF	TGTGCCAGCAGTTTGACAGGCAGAACTGAAGCTTTCTTT
16	-	TRBJ2-5	TRBV4-1	-	CASSQGGAGTQETQYF	TGCGCCAGCAGCCAAGGCGGAGCGGGTACACAAGAGACCCAGTACTTC
15	-	TRBJ2-7	TRBV5-1	-	CASSLEGVLTYEQYF	TGCGCCAGCAGCTTGGAGGGGGTTCTCACCTACGAGCAGTACTTC
15	few	TRBJ2-7	TRBV7-8	TRBD1	CASSFSWDRGPEQYF	TGTGCCAGCAGCTTTAGTTGGGACAGGGGGCCCGAGCAGTACTTC
14	many	TRBJ1-5	TRBV7-9	-	CASSLAGVDQPQHF	TGTGCCAGCAGCTTAGCAGGGGTGGATCAGCCCCAGCATTTT
18	-	TRBJ2-2	TRBV11-2	TRBD1	CASSSDRGLLRDTGELFF	TGTGCCAGCAGCTCGGACAGGGGCCTCCTTCGGGACACCGGGGAGCTGTTTTTT
17	few	TRBJ2-7	TRBV20-1	-	CSARDNAVETSPYEQYF	TGCAGTGCTAGAGATAATGCAGTAGAAACCTCCCCCTACGAGCAGTACTTC
13	-	TRBJ2-5	TRBV25-1	-	CASSEGSAETQYF	TGTGCCAGCAGTGAAGGTAGCGCAGAGACCCAGTACTTC
19	many	TRBJ2-7	TRBV29-1	-	CSVELRGAIPEVSPYEQYF	TGCAGCGTTGAGCTTCGGGGGGCAATTCCTGAGGTCTCTCCATACGAGCAGTACTTC
12	-	TRBJ2-7	TRBV5-5	-	CASSLGYTGWYF	TGTGCCAGCAGCCTCGGATACACAGGGTGGTACTTC
13	few	TRBJ2-7	TRBV7-2	-	CASSLDRDHEQYF	TGTGCCAGCAGCTTAGATCGGGATCACGAGCAGTACTTC
14	few	TRBJ2-5	TRBV15	TRBD2	CATSGLAGSATQYF	TGTGCCACCAGCGGACTAGCGGGTTCAGCCACCCAGTACTTC
15	-	TRBJ1-1	TRBV2	-	CASSERGKLNTEAFF	TGTGCCAGCAGTGAACGTGGGAAATTGAACACTGAAGCTTTCTTT
13	few	TRBJ2-3	TRBV27	-	CASSHPIADTQYF	TGTGCCAGCAGCCACCCCATCGCAGATACGCAGTATTTT
12	few	TRBJ2-1	TRBV6-5	-	CASSVGGIEQFF	TGTGCCAGCAGTGTGGGGGGTATTGAGCAGTTCTTC
14	many	TRBJ1-5	TRBV5-1	-	CASSLKVGHWPQHF	TGCGCCAGCAGCTTGAAAGTAGGCCACTGGCCCCAGCATTTT
14	few	TRBJ2-7	TRBV5-1	TRBD2	CASSPSGGGYEQYF	TGCGCCAGCAGCCCTAGCGGGGGAGGCTACGAGCAGTACTTC
15	many	TRBJ2-3	TRBV28	TRBD2	CASSLAGGVTDTQYF	TGTGCCAGCAGTTTAGCGGGGGGCGTCACAGATACGCAGTATTTT
15	-	TRBJ1-6	TRBV6-5	-	CASSYSPTQEGSLHF	TGTGCCAGCAGTTACAGCCCCACCCAGGAGGGATCCCTCCACTTT
13	-	TRBJ2-7	TRBV20-1	TRBD1	CSARDRALHEQYF	TGCAGTGCTAGGGACAGGGCTCTCCACGAGCAGTACTTC